These 17 T cell receptor beta chains were all obtained from the same sample, sequenced in a study of blood T cell repertoires in COVID-19 (TCRdb year 2020). Libraries were built with the immunoSEQ multiplex PCR assay. Not all clones reach the TCRdb copy of this immuneACCESS table, which keeps in-frame sequences only. Checked studies attribute under half of the gap to unresolved V genes and leave the rest unexplained. Recorded for this sample are 300,000 to 450,000 clones; more than 75% of them occurred a single time. The top ten clones comprise 3% of the sample. The specimen sequenced was peripheral blood. These receptors were taken from a human donor in a cohort sampled during active COVID-19.

The rearrangement joins TRBV6-2 or TRBV6-3 to TRBJ1-2, with 11 positions matching TRBD1. Germline CDR1 reads MNHEY; CDR2 reads SVGEGT. This CDR3 comprises 17 residues. Trimming removed 0 bases from V and 8 bases from J; junction bases left unmatched: 11. The CDR3 DNA sequence: TGTGCCAGCAGTTACTCGAGTATTCGGACAGGGGGCAGAGGCTACACCTTC. Translating it yields CASSYSSIRTGGRGYTF.

The V gene is TRBV27, the J gene TRBJ1-6; TRBD1 might be the D (6 bases). The V and J ends lost 8 bases and 10 bases respectively, with 18 bases between them. Germline V gene data show CDR1 as MNHEY and CDR2 as SMNVEV (reference sequence). The CDR3 sequence is 14 residues long. CDR3 in DNA: TGTGCCAGCGGACCGACAGGATTAGGGTCACCCCTCCACTTT. Translation: CASGPTGLGSPLHF.

The rearrangement uses TRBV7-6 and TRBJ1-1; a weak D match, TRBD1 (5 bases). Germline V lookup: CDR1 SGHVS, CDR2 FNYEAQ. The CDR3 is 18 residues long. V was cut by 5 bases and J by 5 bases, with 27 bases left in between. For the CDR3, the DNA is TGTGCCAGCAGCCCCGCGACCCCCCTAAAGGGTCGGGGGACTGAAGCTTTCTTT. Encoded protein: CASSPATPLKGRGTEAFF.

The J gene is TRBJ1-2, the V gene TRBV7-3; D gene ambiguous. Germline V gives CDR1 SGHTA, CDR2 FQGTGA. The CDR3 is made up of 15 amino acids. Trimming stripped 0 bases from V and 13 bases from J, with 21 bases between. The CDR3 DNA reads as TGTGCCAGCAGCTTAACCCCCCGGGATGCCGAATCCCGCACCTTC. It is translated as CASSLTPRDAESRTF.

In this sample, this clone turned up a few times. This chain joins TRBV6-1 and TRBJ1-2; D might be TRBD1 (6 bases). Germline lookup yields CDR1 MNHNS and CDR2 SASEGT. Trimming took 2 bases from V and 4 from J, leaving 14 bases between them. The CDR3 runs to 15 residues. Here the CDR3 reads CASSEPGQMIYGYTF. CDR3 coding DNA: TGTGCCAGCAGTGAACCCGGACAGATGATCTATGGCTACACCTTC.

The chain is built from TRBV30 and TRBJ1-1, with D uncertain. Germline values: CDR1 GTSNPN, CDR2 SVGIG (reference sequence). This CDR3 has 12 residues. Trimming shortened V by 2 bases and J by 4 bases, and 8 bases separated the two germline ends. CDR3 in amino acids: CAWSMGSTEAFF. The CDR3 nucleotides are TGTGCCTGGAGTATGGGGAGCACTGAAGCTTTCTTT. The full variable domain, completed using reference TRBV30 and TRBJ1-1, is SQTIHQWPATLVQPVGSPLSLECTVEGTSNPNLYWYRQAAGRGLQLLFYSVGIGQISSEVPQNLSASRPQDRQFILSSKKLLLSDSGFYLCAWSMGSTEAFFGQGTRLTVV.

J is TRBJ1-1 and V is TRBV4-1, with 9 bases fitting TRBD1. Germline V gene lookup returns CDR1 MGHRA and CDR2 YSYEKL. The CDR3 totals 17 residues. The V gene end was trimmed by 3 bases and the J gene end by 4 bases; junction bases not matched to a gene: 12. The CDR3 is CASSQEGQGIRGTEAFF. In nucleotides, the CDR3 is TGCGCCAGCAGCCAGGAAGGACAGGGGATCAGGGGCACTGAAGCTTTCTTT.

The CDR3 bases are TGTGCCACCAGCAGAGACCCGGTGAGGGAGCAGTTCTTC. Translation: CATSRDPVREQFF. The V and J genes are TRBV15 and TRBJ2-1; no reliable D call. The CDR3 spans 13 residues. Germline values: CDR1 LNHNV, CDR2 YYDKDF (reference sequence). The V and J ends lost 0 bases and 10 bases respectively, with 10 bases between them.

The chain links TRBV29-1 to TRBJ2-5; 10 nucleotides match TRBD2. CDR1 and CDR2 from the germline V gene are SQVTM and ANQGSEA. Unmatched junction bases numbered 9, after V lost 4 bases and J lost 4 bases. CDR3 size: 15 residues. CDR3 DNA: TGCAGCGTTGCTCTGGGGACTAGCGCTGCAGAGACCCAGTACTTC. Translated, it gives CSVALGTSAAETQYF.

The rearrangement links TRBV29-1 to TRBJ2-1; tentative D call: TRBD2 (6 bases). This CDR3 is built from 16 residues. Germline V gene lookup returns CDR1 SQVTM and CDR2 ANQGSEA. Deletions cut 6 bases from V and 8 bases from J, with 26 bases between. The CDR3 bases are TGCAGCGTCGACCCCATCGGCGGGACTTCGTACTATGAGCAGTTCTTC. It translates to CSVDPIGGTSYYEQFF.

The genes are TRBV4-1 and TRBJ1-5; maybe TRBD1 (6 bases). Germline V lookup: CDR1 MGHRA, CDR2 YSYEKL. V lost 4 bases and J lost 0, with 13 bases in between. This CDR3 comprises 16 residues. CDR3 protein: CASSPGQFYSNQPQHF. Here the CDR3 DNA reads TGCGCCAGCAGCCCAGGACAGTTTTATAGCAATCAGCCCCAGCATTTT.

The V and J genes are TRBV29-1 and TRBJ2-3, with 10 bases identical to TRBD2. V was clipped by 6 bases and J by 5 bases; unmatched bases: 5. The germline V gene has CDR1 SQVTM and CDR2 ANQGSEA. The CDR3 is 13 amino acids. The CDR3 DNA follows: TGCAGCGTCCCACTAGCGGGGATAGATACGCAGTATTTT. It is translated as CSVPLAGIDTQYF.

The chain joins TRBV3-1 (or the pseudogene TRBV3-2) to TRBJ2-7; 10 bases are shared with TRBD2. This CDR3 is built from 14 residues. The trim removed 6 bases at V and 7 bases at J, leaving 9 bases unmatched. Germline loops: CDR1 LGHDT, CDR2 YNNKEL (reference sequence). This chain's CDR3 is CASRPGLASGEQYF. For the CDR3, the DNA is TGTGCCAGCAGGCCGGGACTAGCGTCGGGAGAGCAGTACTTC.

This sequence joins TRBV10-1 and TRBJ2-5, with 9 bases aligning to TRBD1. V lost 5 bases, J lost 5 bases, and 6 bases stayed unmatched. Germline V gives CDR1 WNHNN, CDR2 SYGVQD (reference sequence). The CDR3 spans 14 residues. The CDR3 region has the DNA TGCGCCAGCAGTCCCGGGACAGGGAGGGAGACCCAGTACTTC. It yields the protein CASSPGTGRETQYF.

The chain carries TRBV18 and TRBJ1-3; no clear D. Per the germline V gene, CDR1 is KGHSH and CDR2 is LQKENI. This CDR3 has 15 residues. Trimming left V 2 bases short and J 3 bases short, with 11 bases between. The DNA of the CDR3 is TGTGCCAGCTCACCAGGAGGCAGTAATGGAAACACCATATATTTT. This codes for CASSPGGSNGNTIYF.

The chain uses TRBV4-1 and TRBJ2-7, with unresolved D. This CDR3 spans 12 amino acids. Germline CDR1 and CDR2: MGHRA and YSYEKL. The V and J ends lost 0 bases and 6 bases respectively, with 6 bases between them. The CDR3 nucleotides read TGCGCCAGCAGCCAAGATAGCACCGAGCAGTACTTC. It specifies CASSQDSTEQYF.

The chain has TRBV6-5 and TRBJ1-4; 10 positions match TRBD1. Germline-derived CDR1 and CDR2 are MNHEY and SVGAGI. V trimming: 0 bases; J trimming: 8 bases; junction bases outside the gene matches: 6. CDR3 length: 16 amino acids. CDR3 bases: TGTGCCAGCAGTTACTCGATACCGGGACAGGGGGAAAAACTGTTTTTT. Translated: CASSYSIPGQGEKLFF.